This entry lists 13 T cell receptor beta chains sequenced from one sample in a study of vaccination and CD4 T cells after COVID-19. TCRdb independently ran MiXCR on the PCR reads; one entry per CDR3 protein. Among roughly 20,000 distinct CDR3 sequences listed, 45% to 70% were seen once. The specimen was CD4+ T cells from blood, collected after SARS-CoV-2 vaccination. The receptors come from a human donor who had recovered from COVID-19.

The V and J genes are TRBV9 and TRBJ2-7; no definite D call. The V gene lost 0 bases and the J gene lost 4 bases, with 11 bases spanning the gap. The germline V gene encodes CDR1 SGDLS and CDR2 YYNGEE. CDR3 length: 14 residues. As DNA, the CDR3 is TGTGCCAGCAGCGTAGCCCTGGATCAATACGAGCAGTACTTC. Translation gives CASSVALDQYEQYF. The full variable domain, with the rest looked up from reference TRBV9 and TRBJ2-7, is DSGVTQTPKHLITATGQRVTLRCSPRSGDLSVYWYQQSLDQGLQFLIQYYNGEERAKGNILERFSAQQFPDLHSELNLSSLELGDSALYFCASSVALDQYEQYFGPGTRLTVT.

This chain uses TRBV10-2 with TRBJ2-5; a weak D match, TRBD2 (6 bases). The germline V and J ends were trimmed by 3 bases and 5 bases, with 13 bases remaining between them. CDR3 length: 14 residues. Germline-derived CDR1 and CDR2 are WSHSY and SAAADI. The CDR3 spells CASSERDRGETQYF. The DNA for the CDR3 is TGCGCCAGCAGTGAAAGGGACCGGGGGGAGACCCAGTACTTC.

The rearrangement links TRBV2 to TRBJ2-1; TRBD2 matches at 9 bases. CDR1 SNHLY and CDR2 FYNNEI come from the germline V gene. J gave up 3 bases and V 8 bases, and 8 bases lay outside the gene matches. The CDR3 consists of 15 residues. CDR3 region: CASVGLASGYNEQFF. The CDR3 nucleotides are TGTGCCAGCGTTGGACTAGCGAGCGGCTACAATGAGCAGTTCTTC.

V gene TRBV6-2 or TRBV6-3 combines with J gene TRBJ2-7, with D maybe TRBD2 (5 bases). Germline CDR1 reads MNHEY; CDR2 reads SVGEGT. This CDR3 spans 11 amino acids. V lost 10 bases and J lost 5, with 12 bases in between. Here the CDR3 DNA reads TGTGCCATCAACCGGGGTGACGAGCAGTACTTC. It translates to CAINRGDEQYF.

This clonotype has a single count. The rearrangement uses TRBV3-1 and TRBJ2-2; D tentatively fits TRBD1 or TRBD2 (5 bases each). Germline V CDR1 and CDR2: LGHDT, YNNKEL (reference sequence). The CDR3 totals 14 residues. Deletions cut 6 bases from V and 7 bases from J, with 15 bases between. CDR3 DNA sequence: TGTGCCAGCAGACAACCGGGACCCCTCGGGGAGCTGTTTTTT. Its protein is CASRQPGPLGELFF.

This rearrangement joins TRBV15 to TRBJ2-1; 8 bases map to TRBD2. V dropped 3 bases and J dropped 4; count of bases not matched to a gene: 5. The length of the CDR3 is 15 residues. Per the germline V gene, CDR1 is LNHNV and CDR2 is YYDKDF (reference sequence). CDR3 residues: CATSSGRALYNEQFF. The CDR3 coding sequence is TGTGCCACCAGCAGCGGGAGGGCTTTATACAATGAGCAGTTCTTC.

This clonotype was seen once. This chain connects TRBV20-1 to TRBJ2-6; TRBD1 agrees at 10 bases. CDR1 DFQATT and CDR2 SNEGSKA come from the germline V gene (reference sequence). J was trimmed by 0 bases and V by 6 bases; bases with no gene match: 5. This CDR3 is 16 amino acids long. The CDR3: CSAGTGVSSGANVLTF. For the CDR3, the DNA is TGCAGTGCCGGGACAGGGGTTTCCTCTGGGGCCAACGTCCTGACTTTC.

The chain is built from TRBV19 and TRBJ1-3; no reliable D call. This CDR3 is 13 amino acids long. Germline V gene data show CDR1 as LNHDA and CDR2 as SQIVND (reference sequence). V lost 5 bases and J lost 2, with 7 bases in between. This CDR3 is CASSAYPGNTIYF. The DNA for the CDR3 is TGTGCCAGTAGTGCGTACCCTGGAAACACCATATATTTT.

The chain recombines TRBV7-9 with TRBJ2-7, with D unclear. The CDR3 has 15 amino acids. Trimming took 1 base from V and 2 from J, leaving 12 bases between them. The germline gives CDR1 SEHNR, CDR2 FQNEAQ (reference sequence). The CDR3 DNA reads TGTGCCAGCAGCTTAGGACAAACGGTGGCCTACGAGCAGTACTTC. Amino acids: CASSLGQTVAYEQYF.

This clonotype was observed a single time. The V call is TRBV7-3, the J call TRBJ2-3; tentatively, D is TRBD1 (5 bases). CDR1 is SGHTA, CDR2 FQGTGA, per germline. This CDR3 comprises 13 residues. V was clipped by 5 bases and J by 5 bases, with 11 bases between them. The CDR3 DNA sequence: TGTGCCAGCAGCCAATGGGGCAAAGATACGCAGTATTTT. Its protein is CASSQWGKDTQYF.

This clonotype has a handful of counts. The chain employs TRBV15 and TRBJ1-2; D remains unclear. Deletions cut 1 base from V and 2 bases from J, with 14 bases between. The germline V gene encodes CDR1 LNHNV and CDR2 YYDKDF (reference sequence). The CDR3 consists of 16 residues. This chain's CDR3 is CATSRGRQVPNYGYTF. The CDR3 bases are TGTGCCACCAGCAGAGGGAGGCAGGTCCCGAACTATGGCTACACCTTC.

The chain recombines TRBV6-1 with TRBJ2-2, with D perhaps matching TRBD1 (5 bases). The CDR3 covers 14 residues. V gave up 8 bases and J gave up 1 base, with 11 bases separating them. The germline CDR1 and CDR2 sequences are MNHNS and SASEGT. CDR3 amino acids: CASRQGQNTGELFF. CDR3 DNA sequence: TGTGCCAGCCGCCAGGGCCAGAACACCGGGGAGCTGTTTTTT.

The chain has TRBV12-3 or TRBV12-4 and TRBJ1-5; TRBD1 might be the D (6 bases). V was trimmed by 4 bases and J by 0 bases, leaving 13 bases between them. The CDR3 length is 16 residues. CDR3 residues: CASSYQGSYSNQPQHF. CDR3 sequence (DNA): TGTGCCAGCAGTTATCAGGGGAGCTATAGCAATCAGCCCCAGCATTTT.